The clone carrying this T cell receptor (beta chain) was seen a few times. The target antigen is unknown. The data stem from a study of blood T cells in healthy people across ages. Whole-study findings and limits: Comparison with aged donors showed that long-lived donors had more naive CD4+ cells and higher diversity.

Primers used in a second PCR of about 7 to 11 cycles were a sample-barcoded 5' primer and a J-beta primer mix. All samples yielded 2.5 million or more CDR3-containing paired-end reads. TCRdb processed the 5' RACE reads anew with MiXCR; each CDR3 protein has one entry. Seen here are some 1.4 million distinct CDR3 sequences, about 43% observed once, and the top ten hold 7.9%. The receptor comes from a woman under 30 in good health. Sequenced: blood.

The CDR3 region has the DNA TGTGCCAGCAGCCCCTATAGCGGGGATACGCAGTATTTT. The encoded protein is CASSPYSGDTQYF. The chain joins TRBV12-3 or TRBV12-4 to TRBJ2-3; 7 positions match TRBD2. The CDR3 totals 13 residues. The J segment lost 6 bases and the V segment lost 6 bases, leaving 6 bases of the junction unmatched.